Sequencing of this T cell receptor (beta chain) was carried out in a study of vaccination and CD4 T cells after COVID-19. Overall study context: Cultures serving as controls received a peptide pool (CEFX or HIV-1 Nef) or no peptide.

The study's findings and limits: The rise in median SARS-CoV-2-reactive clonotypes, from roughly 19 to 38, was not significant.

Sequencing of DNA taken from cultured CD4+ T cells relied on the Oncomine TCR Beta short-read assay. TCRdb itself ran the PCR reads through MiXCR, one entry per CDR3 protein. Here the sample spans 13,000 or so distinct CDR3 sequences, 50% being singletons. Treatment noted: roughly 10-day PBMC culture with coronavirus spike peptide pools or control peptides (ViraFEST assay). A note on this clonotype: Its antigen is as yet unknown.

The CDR3 is made up of 18 amino acids. With V trimmed by 5 bases and J by 0 bases, 12 bases remained unmatched. Germline V gene lookup returns CDR1 DFQATT and CDR2 SNEGSKA (reference sequence). What was sequenced was CD4+ T cells from blood, cultured in vitro. The rearrangement links TRBV20-1 to TRBJ2-1; 11 bases match TRBD2. This TCR derives from a human donor who had recovered from COVID-19. The CDR3 coding sequence is TGCAGTGCTGATACACCGGGACTAGCGGTTACCTCCTACAATGAGCAGTTCTTC. Its translation: CSADTPGLAVTSYNEQFF.